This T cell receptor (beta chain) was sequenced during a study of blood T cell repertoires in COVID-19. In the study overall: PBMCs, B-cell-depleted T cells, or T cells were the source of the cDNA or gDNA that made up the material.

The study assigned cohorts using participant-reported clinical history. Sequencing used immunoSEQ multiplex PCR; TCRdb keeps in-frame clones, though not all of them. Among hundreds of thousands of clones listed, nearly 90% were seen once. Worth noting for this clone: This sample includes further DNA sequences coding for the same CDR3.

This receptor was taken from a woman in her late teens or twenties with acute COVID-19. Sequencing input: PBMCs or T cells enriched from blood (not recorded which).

The chain's CDR3 is CASSSGQGNTGELFF. CDR3 coding DNA: TGTGCCAGCAGCTCCGGACAGGGGAACACCGGGGAGCTGTTTTTT. The rearrangement uses TRBV7-2 and TRBJ2-2; TRBD1 agrees at 8 bases. J lost 1 base, V lost 4 bases, and 2 bases had no gene match. The CDR3 is 15 amino acids. Germline V CDR1 and CDR2: SGHTA, FQGNSA.